These 11 T cell receptor beta chains were sequenced from one sample in a study of Graves' ophthalmopathy and Graves' hyperthyroidism. Investigators amplified TCR beta CDR3 regions from RNA transcripts. Second-round multiplex PCR came after first-round RT-PCR with HTBI primers. TCRdb re-called the multiplex PCR reads with MiXCR, one entry per CDR3 protein. The sample includes about 1.2 million distinct CDR3 sequences, about two fifths of them seen just once. Input material: peripheral blood or thyroid tissue (not recorded which). The receptors come from an adult man with Graves' hyperthyroidism.

The chain combines TRBV19 with TRBJ1-1; D ambiguous. The ends were cut back, 5 bases at V and 5 bases at J, with 12 bases in the middle. The CDR3 loop spans 13 amino acids. CDR1 is LNHDA, CDR2 SQIVND, per germline (reference sequence). CDR3 nucleotide sequence: TGTGCCAGTAGTCTTTCAAGAGAGACTGAAGCTTTCTTT. Its protein is CASSLSRETEAFF. Full variable domain (rest looked up from reference TRBV19 and TRBJ1-1): DGGITQSPKYLFRKEGQNVTLSCEQNLNHDAMYWYRQDPGQGLRLIYYSQIVNDFQKGDIAEGYSVSREKKESFPLTVTSAQKNPTAFYLCASSLSRETEAFFGQGTRLTVV.

This clonotype has at least ten counts. V gene TRBV10-3 combines with J gene TRBJ2-7; 12 bases are shared with TRBD2. V shed 8 bases, J shed 6 bases, and the junction held 2 bases outside the gene matches. This CDR3 has 12 amino acids. Germline CDR1 reads ENHRY; CDR2 reads SYGVKD. The CDR3, as DNA: TGTGCCATCGGACTAGCGGGGTCCGAGCAGTACTTC. It yields the protein CAIGLAGSEQYF.

A word on this clonotype: Given a much more abundant clone one base away, this may be a read error. This chain links TRBV7-6 with TRBJ2-7; 7 nucleotides align to TRBD1. Germline values: CDR1 SGHVS, CDR2 FNYEAQ. The ends lost 5 bases at V and 2 bases at J; junction bases unmatched: 9. CDR3 length: 15 amino acids. In nucleotides, the CDR3 is TGTGCCAGCAGCCAATACTTGACAGGGACCTACGAGCAGTACTTC. This sequence encodes CASSQYLTGTYEQYF.

This clonotype came up a few times. The chain employs TRBV20-1 and TRBJ1-2; D ambiguous. V was cut by 0 bases and J by 2 bases, with 10 bases left in between. Germline V gene lookup returns CDR1 DFQATT and CDR2 SNEGSKA (reference sequence). The CDR3 is 14 amino acids. CDR3 nucleotide sequence: TGCAGTGCTAGAGATCTGGCCCTAAACTATGGCTACACCTTC. It encodes CSARDLALNYGYTF.

J is TRBJ1-2 and V is TRBV4-3; D is ambiguous. The CDR3 totals 15 residues. CDR1 is LGHNA, CDR2 YSLEER, per germline. V shed 1 base and J shed 3 bases, with 12 bases lying between them. In DNA, the CDR3 is TGCGCCAGCAGCCAAGGCTACGGGATTTACTATGGCTACACCTTC. The encoded protein is CASSQGYGIYYGYTF.

This clonotype was seen once. Being one base from a much bigger clone, this may be a read error. The rearrangement uses TRBV7-9 and TRBJ2-2; a weak D match, TRBD2 (6 bases). Germline CDR1 and CDR2: SEHNR and FQNEAQ (reference sequence). The CDR3 length is 14 residues. In DNA, the CDR3 is TGTGCCAGCCACCCGCCCGGGAGAACGGGGGAGCCGTTTTTT. This encodes CASHPPGRTGEPFF.

The chain links TRBV15 to TRBJ1-2, with 7 bases aligning to TRBD1. This CDR3 comprises 14 residues. V trimming: 3 bases; J trimming: 5 bases; junction bases outside the gene matches: 6. Germline V gives CDR1 LNHNV, CDR2 YYDKDF (reference sequence). The CDR3 spells CATSRSDRVYGYTF. The CDR3 DNA reads TGTGCCACCAGCAGGTCAGACAGGGTTTATGGCTACACCTTC.

This clonotype has ten or more counts. The chain combines TRBV20-1 with TRBJ1-6; D not certain. V lost 3 bases and J lost 8, with 11 bases in between. CDR1 DFQATT and CDR2 SNEGSKA come from the germline V gene (reference sequence). The CDR3 loop spans 13 amino acids. In nucleotides, the CDR3 is TGCAGTGCTAGCTCCCCCGGAGATTCACCCCTCCACTTT. Its protein is CSASSPGDSPLHF.

This clonotype was counted ten times or more. This rearrangement joins TRBV10-3 to TRBJ2-5; D gene ambiguous. Trimming removed 3 bases at V and 3 bases at J, with 11 bases between. The germline V gene has CDR1 ENHRY and CDR2 SYGVKD. CDR3 length: 14 residues. CDR3 DNA: TGTGCCATCAGTGAAAAACGAGGAGAAGAGACCCAGTACTTC. This translates into CAISEKRGEETQYF.

Remarks on this clonotype: A read error may produce the germline difference seen at one junction end. This chain connects TRBV7-2 to TRBJ1-6; D call uncertain. Germline values: CDR1 SGHTA, CDR2 FQGNSA. The CDR3 spans 14 residues. The CDR3 bases are TGTGCCAGCGGCTTGCTGGGCAGGAATTCACCCCTCCACTTT. Translated, it gives CASGLLGRNSPLHF.

The rearrangement links TRBV20-1 to TRBJ1-6; 10 bases align to TRBD1. The CDR3 has 12 residues. Germline trimming cut 6 bases from V and 10 bases from J; bases unmatched to any gene: 3. Germline V gives CDR1 DFQATT, CDR2 SNEGSKA (reference sequence). As DNA, the CDR3 is TGCAGTGCGGGACAGGGGTACTCACCCCTCCACTTT. Protein: CSAGQGYSPLHF.